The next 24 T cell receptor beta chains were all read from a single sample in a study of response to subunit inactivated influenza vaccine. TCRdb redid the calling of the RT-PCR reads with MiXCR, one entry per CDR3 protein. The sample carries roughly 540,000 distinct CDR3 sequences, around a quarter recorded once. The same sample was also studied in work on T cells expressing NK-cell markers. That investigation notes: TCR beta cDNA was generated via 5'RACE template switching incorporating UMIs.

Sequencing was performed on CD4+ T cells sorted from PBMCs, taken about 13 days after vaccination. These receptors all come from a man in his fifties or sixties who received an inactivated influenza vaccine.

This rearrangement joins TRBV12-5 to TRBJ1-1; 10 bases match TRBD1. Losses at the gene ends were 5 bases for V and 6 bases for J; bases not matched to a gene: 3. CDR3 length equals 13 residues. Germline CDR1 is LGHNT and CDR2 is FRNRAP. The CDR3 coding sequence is TGTGCTAGTGGTCTGACAGGGGGCCCTGAAGCTTTCTTT. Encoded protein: CASGLTGGPEAFF.

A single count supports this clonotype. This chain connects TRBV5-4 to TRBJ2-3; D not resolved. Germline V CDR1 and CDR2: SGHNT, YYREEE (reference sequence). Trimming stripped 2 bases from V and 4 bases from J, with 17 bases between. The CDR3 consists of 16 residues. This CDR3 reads CASSLLSGVTADTQYF. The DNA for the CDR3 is TGTGCCAGCAGCTTATTATCAGGAGTTACCGCAGATACGCAGTATTTT.

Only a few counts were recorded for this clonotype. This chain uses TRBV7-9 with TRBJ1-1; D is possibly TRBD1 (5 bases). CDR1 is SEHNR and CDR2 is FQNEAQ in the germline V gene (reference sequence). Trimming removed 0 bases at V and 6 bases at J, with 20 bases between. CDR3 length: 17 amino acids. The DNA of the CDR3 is TGTGCCAGCAGCTTAGCCTGGGGCCGTGAAGTTGGGGCTGAAGCTTTCTTT. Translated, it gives CASSLAWGREVGAEAFF.

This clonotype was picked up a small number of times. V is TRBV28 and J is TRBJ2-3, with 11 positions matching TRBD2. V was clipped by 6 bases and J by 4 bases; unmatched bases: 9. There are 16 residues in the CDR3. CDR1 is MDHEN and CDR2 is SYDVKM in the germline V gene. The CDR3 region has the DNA TGTGCCAGCAGGCTTATAGCGGGAGGGCCGTCAGATACGCAGTATTTT. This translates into CASRLIAGGPSDTQYF.

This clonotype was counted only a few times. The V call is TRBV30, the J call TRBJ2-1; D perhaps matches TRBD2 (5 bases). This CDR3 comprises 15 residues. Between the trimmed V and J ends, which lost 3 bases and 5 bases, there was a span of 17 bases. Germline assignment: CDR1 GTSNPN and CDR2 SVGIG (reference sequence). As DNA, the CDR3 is TGTGCCTGGAGAGGACTCAGCAGCCTCGACAATGAGCAGTTCTTC. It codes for CAWRGLSSLDNEQFF.

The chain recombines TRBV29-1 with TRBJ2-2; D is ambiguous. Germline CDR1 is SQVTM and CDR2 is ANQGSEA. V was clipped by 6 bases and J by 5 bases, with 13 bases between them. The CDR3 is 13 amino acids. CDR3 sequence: CSVGNLGTGELFF. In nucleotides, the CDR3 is TGCAGCGTAGGGAATTTGGGGACCGGGGAGCTGTTTTTT.

The CDR3 sequence is CASKDGTEAFF. The CDR3 nucleotides read TGTGCCAGCAAGGACGGCACTGAAGCTTTCTTT. This chain connects TRBV3-1 to TRBJ1-1; no clear D. Germline CDR1 and CDR2: LGHDT and YNNKEL (reference sequence). The length of the CDR3 is 11 residues. V lost 7 bases and J 4 bases, leaving 7 bases between the germline ends.

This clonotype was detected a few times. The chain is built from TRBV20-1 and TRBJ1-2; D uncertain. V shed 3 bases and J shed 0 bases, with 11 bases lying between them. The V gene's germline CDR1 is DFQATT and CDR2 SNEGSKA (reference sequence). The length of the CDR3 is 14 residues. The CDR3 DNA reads TGCAGTGCTAGCGAGGGCAGAGCTAACTATGGCTACACCTTC. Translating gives CSASEGRANYGYTF.

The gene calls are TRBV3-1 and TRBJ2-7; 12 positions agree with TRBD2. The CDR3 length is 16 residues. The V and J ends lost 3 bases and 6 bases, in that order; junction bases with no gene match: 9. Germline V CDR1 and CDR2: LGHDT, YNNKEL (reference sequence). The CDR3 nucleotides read TGTGCCAGCAGCCAGATCCTAGCGGGAGGGCCCCGCGAGCAGTACTTC. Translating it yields CASSQILAGGPREQYF.

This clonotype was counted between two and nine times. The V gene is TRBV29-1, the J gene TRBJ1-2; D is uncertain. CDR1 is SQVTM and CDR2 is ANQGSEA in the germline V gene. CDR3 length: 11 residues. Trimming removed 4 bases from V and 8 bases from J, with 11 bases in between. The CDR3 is CSVAGLRGYTF. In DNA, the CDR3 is TGCAGCGTTGCAGGTTTGCGGGGCTACACCTTC.

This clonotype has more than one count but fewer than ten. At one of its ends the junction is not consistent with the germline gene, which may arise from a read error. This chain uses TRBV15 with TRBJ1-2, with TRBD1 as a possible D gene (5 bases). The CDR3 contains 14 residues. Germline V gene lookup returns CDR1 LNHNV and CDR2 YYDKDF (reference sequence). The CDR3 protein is CATRREQGVYGYTF. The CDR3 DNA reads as TGTGCCACCAGGAGAGAGCAGGGCGTCTATGGCTACACCTTC.

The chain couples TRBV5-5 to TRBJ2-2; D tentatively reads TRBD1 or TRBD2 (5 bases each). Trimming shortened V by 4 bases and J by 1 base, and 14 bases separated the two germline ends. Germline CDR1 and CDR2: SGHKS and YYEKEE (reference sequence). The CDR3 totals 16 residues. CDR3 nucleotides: TGTGCCAGCAGCCCGGTTGGGGGAGAGAACACCGGGGAGCTGTTTTTT. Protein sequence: CASSPVGGENTGELFF.

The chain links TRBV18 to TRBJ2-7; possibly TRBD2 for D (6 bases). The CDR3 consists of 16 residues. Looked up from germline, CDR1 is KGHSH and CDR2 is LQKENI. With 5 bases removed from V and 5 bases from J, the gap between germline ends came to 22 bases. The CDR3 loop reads CASSMAGLQIFDEQYF. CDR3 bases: TGTGCCAGCTCAATGGCGGGGTTACAAATTTTCGACGAGCAGTACTTC.

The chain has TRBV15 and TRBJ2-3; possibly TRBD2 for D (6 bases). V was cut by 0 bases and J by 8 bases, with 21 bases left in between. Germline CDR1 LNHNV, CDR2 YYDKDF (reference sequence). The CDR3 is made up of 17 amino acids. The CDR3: CATSRDKGSGPTGTQYF. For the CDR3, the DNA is TGTGCCACCAGCAGAGATAAGGGTAGCGGACCTACCGGTACGCAGTATTTT.

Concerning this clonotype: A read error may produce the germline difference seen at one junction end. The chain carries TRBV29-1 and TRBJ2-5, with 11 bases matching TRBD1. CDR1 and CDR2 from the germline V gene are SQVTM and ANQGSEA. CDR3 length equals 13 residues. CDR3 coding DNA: TGCAGCGTTGAGGGACAGGGGGGAGAGACCCATTACTTC. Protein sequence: CSVEGQGGETHYF.

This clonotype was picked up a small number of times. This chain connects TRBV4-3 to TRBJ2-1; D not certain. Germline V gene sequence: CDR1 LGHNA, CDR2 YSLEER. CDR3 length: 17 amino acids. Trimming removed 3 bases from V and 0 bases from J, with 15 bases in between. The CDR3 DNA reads TGCGCCAGCAGCCATGCATTGGCATCCAGCTCCTACAATGAGCAGTTCTTC. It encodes CASSHALASSSYNEQFF.

CDR3 bases: TGCAGTGCTAGATCCGCCAGCGGTAGCACAGATACGCAGTATTTT. Protein sequence: CSARSASGSTDTQYF. The chain combines TRBV20-1 with TRBJ2-3; maybe TRBD2 (5 bases). This CDR3 region has 15 residues. CDR1 is DFQATT, CDR2 SNEGSKA, per germline (reference sequence). V was clipped by 2 bases and J by 0 bases, with 12 bases between them.

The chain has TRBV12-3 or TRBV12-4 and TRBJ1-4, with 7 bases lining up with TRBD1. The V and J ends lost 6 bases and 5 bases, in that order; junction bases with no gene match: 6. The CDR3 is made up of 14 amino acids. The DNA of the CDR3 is TGTGCCAGCAGCAACAGGGGCCCAAATGAAAAACTGTTTTTT. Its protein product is CASSNRGPNEKLFF.

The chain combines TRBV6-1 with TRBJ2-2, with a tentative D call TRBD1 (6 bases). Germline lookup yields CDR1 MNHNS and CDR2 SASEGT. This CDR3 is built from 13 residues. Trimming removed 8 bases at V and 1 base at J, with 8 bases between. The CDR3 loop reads CASARGNTGELFF. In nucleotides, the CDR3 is TGTGCCAGCGCCAGGGGGAACACCGGGGAGCTGTTTTTT.

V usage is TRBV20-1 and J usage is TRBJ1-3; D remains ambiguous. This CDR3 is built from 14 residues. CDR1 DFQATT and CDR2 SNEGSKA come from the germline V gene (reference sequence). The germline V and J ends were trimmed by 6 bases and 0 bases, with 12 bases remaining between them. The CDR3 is CSATQDASGNTIYF. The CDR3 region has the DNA TGCAGTGCAACTCAGGATGCCTCTGGAAACACCATATATTTT.

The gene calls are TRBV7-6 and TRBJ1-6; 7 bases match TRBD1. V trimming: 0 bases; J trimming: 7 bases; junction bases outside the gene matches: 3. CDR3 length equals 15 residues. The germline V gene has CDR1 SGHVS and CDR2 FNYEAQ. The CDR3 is CASSLAGRGNSPLHF. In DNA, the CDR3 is TGTGCCAGCAGCTTAGCCGGCAGGGGGAATTCACCCCTCCACTTT.

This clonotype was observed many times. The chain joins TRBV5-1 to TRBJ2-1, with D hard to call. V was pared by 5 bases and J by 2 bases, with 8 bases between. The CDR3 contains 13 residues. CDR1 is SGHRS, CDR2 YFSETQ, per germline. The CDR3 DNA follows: TGCGCCAGCAGAGGAGAGACCTACAATGAGCAGTTCTTC. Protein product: CASRGETYNEQFF.

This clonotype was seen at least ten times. As DNA, the CDR3 is TGTGCCAGCAGTACGAGCTCCTATAATTCACCCCTCCACTTT. Its translation is CASSTSSYNSPLHF. This chain uses TRBV12-3 or TRBV12-4 with TRBJ1-6; D is unclear. CDR3 length: 14 residues. V was clipped by 5 bases and J by 0 bases, with 5 bases between them.

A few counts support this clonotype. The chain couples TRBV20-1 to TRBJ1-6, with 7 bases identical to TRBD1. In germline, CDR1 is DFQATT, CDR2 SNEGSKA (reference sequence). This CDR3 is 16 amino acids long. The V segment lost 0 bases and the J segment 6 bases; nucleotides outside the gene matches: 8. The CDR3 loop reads CSARDGHRGSNSPLHF. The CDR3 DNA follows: TGCAGTGCTAGAGATGGGCACAGGGGTAGTAATTCACCCCTCCACTTT.